This T cell receptor (beta chain) was profiled in a study of cytomegalovirus exposure and HLA in healthy donors. Study findings and constraints: The dataset shows that most TCR sequences were rare, while some public TCRs occurred in many donors. As a later analysis revealed, the rate of TCR association differed by HLA locus, with DRB1 most and HLA-C fewest.

About this clone itself: The antigen remains undetermined.

Germline V gene data show CDR1 as SGHNT and CDR2 as YENEEA. Germline trimming cut 3 bases from V and 5 bases from J; bases unmatched to any gene: 7. The CDR3 has 16 residues. It was with 60 Vbeta and 13 Jbeta primers that the PCR ran. The assay was immunoSEQ multiplex PCR, and TCRdb's table has in-frame clones only and misses some. The table lists roughly 170,000 clones, roughly 78% of them singletons. The TCR comes from a boy aged 5-17 years in good health and CMV-seronegative. The sample was PBMCs. The rearrangement links TRBV11-3 to TRBJ2-7; TRBD2 agrees at 13 bases. The CDR3 reads CASSLWTSGSPHEQYF. The CDR3 coding sequence is TGTGCCAGCAGCTTGTGGACTAGCGGGAGTCCCCACGAGCAGTACTTC. Filled out from reference TRBV11-3 and TRBJ2-7, the complete variable domain reads EAGVVQSPRYKIIEKKQPVAFWCNPISGHNTLYWYLQNLGQGPELLIRYENEEAVDDSQLPKDRFSAERLKGVDSTLKIQPAELGDSAVYLCASSLWTSGSPHEQYFGPGTRLTVT.